This paragraph covers one T cell receptor (beta chain) sequence. Its target is unknown. Without exception, sorted populations had purity beyond 95%. These data belong to a study of beta chain features in type 1 diabetes. Looking at the study overall: Examination covered under 110 million sorted cells spanning all samples. Findings of the study overall: The study found fewer insertions and more deletions at VDJ junctions in type 1 diabetes patients. Shortening that was moderate but significant affected the TCRB CDR3s of Type 1 diabetes patients in all four CD4+ subsets.

Expressed TCRB transcripts were sequenced because the isolated RNA had all been reverse transcribed beforehand. TCRdb's table, derived via immunoSEQ multiplex PCR, lists solely in-frame clones and lacks some. The sample shows 20,000 to 25,000 clones, about 57% of them seen only once. The germline gives CDR1 SGDLS, CDR2 YYNGEE. The CDR3 is made up of 15 amino acids. V shed 0 bases and J 1 base; nucleotides not matched to a gene: 2. The rearrangement links TRBV9 to TRBJ2-3, with 7 bases fitting TRBD1. This receptor was taken from a man between 18 and 29 years old with type 1 diabetes. The specimen was stem cell memory CD4+ T cells from blood. The CDR3 is CASSVAGQRTDTQYF. The CDR3 DNA reads as TGTGCCAGCAGCGTAGCGGGACAGCGCACAGATACGCAGTATTTT.